The sequence of this TCR beta chain was determined in a study of post-analysis software for immune sequencing data (dated by TCRdb to the mid-2010s). General notes on the study: Recorded disease courses included relapsing-remitting, secondary progressive and progressive-relapsing multiple sclerosis, with some patients lacking subtype annotation. The patient repertoires were compared against approximately eleven previously published healthy control repertoires obtained from donors aged 6 to 25 years. A subset of samples was prepared in parallel using single-end sample barcoding, then pooled and co-amplified after Illumina adapter ligation.

The research as a whole found: Significantly higher frequencies in patients than in controls were found for five or six TRBV segments, including TRBV5-6, TRBV5-1 and TRBV20-1. Strong co-clustering of samples prepared in the same batch was shown by direct clustering with F measure, prompting a batch-effect correction. The multiple sclerosis patient group was slightly younger than the control group. Normalized Chao1 diversity was significantly lower in multiple sclerosis patients than controls, suggesting substantial peripheral T-cell clonal expansion.

The CDR3 numbers 15 residues from cysteine through phenylalanine. Kept here is only the CDR3 DNA, which spans 45 bases and is read in frame from base 1. The germline V gene (reference sequence) provides CDR1 LGHDT and CDR2 YNNKEL. Relative to germline, V is 8 bases shorter and J is 5 bases shorter, with 21 bases between their ends. Comment on this clonotype: What antigen it recognizes has not been identified. No qualities accompany the bases; no much larger clone lies one base away.

Libraries were made using PCR. TCRdb names Illumina HiSeq 2500 as the instrument used. To reduce PCR and sequencing biases, unique molecular identifiers were incorporated into the TCR beta cDNA libraries. Every 1 to 10 million input T cells yielded approximately 500,000 cDNA molecules, meaning each molecule approximated one T cell. The patient libraries were prepared and sequenced using the same protocol as the earlier healthy control dataset. Samples belonging to the same batch were prepared together, multiplexed and sequenced on a shared HiSeq lane. In the original analysis: MIGEC was used to process the raw barcoded reads, and molecular identifier groups with only a single read were discarded before consensus assembly and CDR3 extraction. Clonotype tables were post-analysed with VDJtools, normalizing diversity by down-sampling all datasets to the smallest sample size. To correct batch-related cross-sample contamination, repertoire overlap clustering matched CDR3 amino acid sequences but not nucleotide sequences. In-frame beta chains were kept once TCRdb had trimmed the public reads at Q25 with fastp and called clones with MiXCR. When rows share a CDR3 protein, they turn into one entry using the most common DNA and genes. The V and J calls and clone size come from TCRdb's table, not from the authors' own analysis. This sample gives some 240,000 distinct CDR3 sequences in total; 36% of them show up just once. Jointly, the top ten make up 4% to 5.5% of the sample.

To demonstrate the VDJtools post-analysis software, TCR beta repertoires were profiled from the peripheral blood of about 13 young patients with multiple sclerosis. Multiple sclerosis patients were children and adolescents aged roughly 6 to 17 years. The sequencing input was blood. This TCR came from a girl between 10 and 17 years old with multiple sclerosis. The receptor chain draws on TRBV3-1 and TRBJ1-1; the D region possibly corresponds to TRBD1 (5 bases align). The CDR3 corresponds to CASRSGGEPWTEAFF. The DNA reads as follows: TGTGCCAGCCGCTCGGGGGGAGAACCGTGGACTGAAGCTTTCTTT.